Listed here are 7 T cell receptor beta chains from one sample, sequenced in a study of cytomegalovirus exposure and HLA in healthy donors. In the PCR, 60 Vbeta and 13 Jbeta primers were used. Here immunoSEQ multiplex PCR was the method, and the copy in TCRdb shows in-frame clones only, minus some. Of approximately 150,000 clones in the sample, 70% to 85% were seen once. The sample consisted of PBMCs. These receptors came from a woman aged 40 to 50 in good health and CMV-seronegative.

The gene calls are TRBV19 and TRBJ2-3; TRBD2 might be the D (5 bases). The CDR3 is made up of 15 amino acids. The germline CDR1 and CDR2 sequences are LNHDA and SQIVND (reference sequence). V was pared by 3 bases and J by 0 bases, with 10 bases between. The CDR3 region is CASSISVASTDTQYF. DNA of the CDR3: TGTGCCAGTAGTATTTCGGTAGCGAGCACAGATACGCAGTATTTT.

The chain recombines TRBV5-4 with TRBJ2-5; no clear D gene. The ends were cut back, 0 bases at V and 5 bases at J, with 8 bases in the middle. The CDR3 loop spans 13 amino acids. The germline CDR1 and CDR2 sequences are SGHNT and YYREEE (reference sequence). As DNA, the CDR3 is TGTGCCAGCAGCTTGGCCCTGCGGGAGACCCAGTACTTC. This sequence encodes CASSLALRETQYF. The complete variable domain, with remaining parts taken from reference TRBV5-4 and TRBJ2-5, reads ETGVTQSPTHLIKTRGQQVTLRCSSQSGHNTVSWYQQALGQGPQFIFQYYREEENGRGNFPPRFSGLQFPNYSSELNVNALELDDSALYLCASSLALRETQYFGPGTRLLVL.

This chain uses TRBV11-3 with TRBJ2-5, with 10 bases fitting TRBD1. Germline CDR1 is SGHNT and CDR2 is YENEEA. This CDR3 contains 12 residues. V shed 4 bases, J shed 9 bases, and the junction held 2 bases outside the gene matches. CDR3 in amino acids: CASSWTGGAQYF. CDR3 sequence (DNA): TGTGCCAGCAGCTGGACAGGGGGGGCCCAGTACTTC.

The count of this clone is one. The chain couples TRBV7-3 to TRBJ2-6, with a tentative D call TRBD2 (5 bases). Per the germline V gene, CDR1 is SGHTA and CDR2 is FQGTGA. The V and J ends lost 5 bases and 2 bases respectively, with 13 bases between them. CDR3 size: 16 residues. This chain's CDR3 is CASSPQGGTGANVLTF. For the CDR3, the DNA is TGTGCCAGCAGCCCACAAGGAGGTACTGGGGCCAACGTCCTGACTTTC. The variable domain in full, with the rest retrieved from reference TRBV7-3 and TRBJ2-6, is GAGVSQTPSNKVTEKGKYVELRCDPISGHTALYWYRQSLGQGPEFLIYFQGTGAADDSGLPNDRFFAVRPEGSVSTLKIQRTERGDSAVYLCASSPQGGTGANVLTFGAGSRLTVL.

This chain connects TRBV2 to TRBJ2-7; 12 positions match TRBD2. Trimming cost V 4 bases and J 7 bases; bases outside gene matches: 8. There are 15 residues in the CDR3. Per the germline V gene, CDR1 is SNHLY and CDR2 is FYNNEI. The CDR3 protein is CASSGRTSGVEEQYF. For the CDR3, the DNA is TGTGCCAGCAGTGGTCGGACTAGCGGGGTGGAAGAGCAGTACTTC. Drawing the rest from reference TRBV2 and TRBJ2-7, the complete variable domain is EPEVTQTPSHQVTQMGQEVILRCVPISNHLYFYWYRQILGQKVEFLVSFYNNEISEKSEIFDDQFSVERPDGSNFTLKIRSTKLEDSAMYFCASSGRTSGVEEQYFGPGTRLTVT.

Here the CDR3 DNA reads TGTGCCAGCACCCCGGGAGCGGGAGCGGCCTACGAGCAGTACTTC. Translated, it gives CASTPGAGAAYEQYF. The chain carries TRBV28 and TRBJ2-7; 8 bases match TRBD2. Trimming removed 7 bases from V and 2 bases from J; junction bases left unmatched: 10. The CDR3 has 15 residues. The germline gives CDR1 MDHEN, CDR2 SYDVKM. The full variable domain, in which reference TRBV28 and TRBJ2-7 provide the parts outside the CDR3, is DVKVTQSSRYLVKRTGEKVFLECVQDMDHENMFWYRQDPGLGLRLIYFSYDVKMKEKGDIPEGYSVSREKKERFSLILESASTNQTSMYLCASTPGAGAAYEQYFGPGTRLTVT.

The chain has TRBV25-1 and TRBJ2-3; TRBD1 aligns across 12 bases. The CDR3 loop spans 16 amino acids. Germline V gene sequence: CDR1 MGHDK, CDR2 SYGVNS. With V trimmed by 7 bases and J by 2 bases, 7 bases remained unmatched. CDR3 protein: CASTGTGGAYTDTQYF. The CDR3 nucleotides are TGTGCCAGCACCGGGACAGGGGGCGCGTACACAGATACGCAGTATTTT.